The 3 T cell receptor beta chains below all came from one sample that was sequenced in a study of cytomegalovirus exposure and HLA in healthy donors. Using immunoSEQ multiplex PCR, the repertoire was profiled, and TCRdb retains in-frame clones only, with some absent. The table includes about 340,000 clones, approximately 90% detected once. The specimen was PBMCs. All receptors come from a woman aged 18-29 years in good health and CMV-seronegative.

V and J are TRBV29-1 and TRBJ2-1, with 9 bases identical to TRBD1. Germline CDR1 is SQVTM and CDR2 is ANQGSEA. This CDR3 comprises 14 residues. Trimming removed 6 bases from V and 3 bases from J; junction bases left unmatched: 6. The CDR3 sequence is CSVEGQGRYNEQFF. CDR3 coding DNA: TGCAGCGTGGAGGGACAGGGCCGCTACAATGAGCAGTTCTTC.

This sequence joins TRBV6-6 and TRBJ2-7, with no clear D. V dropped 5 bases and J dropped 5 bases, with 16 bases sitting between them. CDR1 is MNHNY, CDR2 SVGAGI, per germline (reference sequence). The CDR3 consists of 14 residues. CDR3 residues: CASSEPGRSDEQYF. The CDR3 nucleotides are TGTGCCAGCAGTGAGCCAGGAAGGTCTGACGAGCAGTACTTC.

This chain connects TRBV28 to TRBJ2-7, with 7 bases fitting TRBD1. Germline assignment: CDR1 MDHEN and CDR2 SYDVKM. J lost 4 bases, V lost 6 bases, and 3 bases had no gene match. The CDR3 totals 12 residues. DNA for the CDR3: TGTGCCAGCAGCGTGGGACAGTACGAGCAGTACTTC. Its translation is CASSVGQYEQYF.